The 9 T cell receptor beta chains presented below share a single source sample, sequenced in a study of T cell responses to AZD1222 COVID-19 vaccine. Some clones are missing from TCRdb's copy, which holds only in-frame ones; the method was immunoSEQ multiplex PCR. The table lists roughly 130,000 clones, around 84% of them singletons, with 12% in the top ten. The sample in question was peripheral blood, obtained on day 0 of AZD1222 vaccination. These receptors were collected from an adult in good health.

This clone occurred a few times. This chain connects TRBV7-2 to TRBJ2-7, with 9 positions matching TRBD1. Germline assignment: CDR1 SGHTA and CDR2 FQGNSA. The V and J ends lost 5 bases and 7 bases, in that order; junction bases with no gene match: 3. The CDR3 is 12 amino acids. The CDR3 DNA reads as TGTGCCAGCAGCAACAGGGGGCGGGAGCAGTACTTC. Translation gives CASSNRGREQYF. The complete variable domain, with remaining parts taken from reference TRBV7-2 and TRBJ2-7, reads GAGVSQSPSNKVTEKGKDVELRCDPISGHTALYWYRQSLGQGLEFLIYFQGNSAPDKSGLPSDRFSAERTGGSVSTLTIQRTQQEDSAVYLCASSNRGREQYFGPGTRLTVT.

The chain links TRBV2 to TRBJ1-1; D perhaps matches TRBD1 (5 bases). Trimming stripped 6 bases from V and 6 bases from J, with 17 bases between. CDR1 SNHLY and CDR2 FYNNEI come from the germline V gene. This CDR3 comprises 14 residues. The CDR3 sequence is CASSHAARGAEAFF. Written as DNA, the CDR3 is TGTGCCAGCAGCCACGCAGCTCGGGGGGCTGAAGCTTTCTTT.

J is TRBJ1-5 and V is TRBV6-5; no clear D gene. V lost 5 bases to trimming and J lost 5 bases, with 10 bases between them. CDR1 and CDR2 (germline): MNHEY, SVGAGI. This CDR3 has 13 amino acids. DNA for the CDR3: TGTGCCAGCAGTAGGGATTGGGATCAGCCCCAGCATTTT. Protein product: CASSRDWDQPQHF.

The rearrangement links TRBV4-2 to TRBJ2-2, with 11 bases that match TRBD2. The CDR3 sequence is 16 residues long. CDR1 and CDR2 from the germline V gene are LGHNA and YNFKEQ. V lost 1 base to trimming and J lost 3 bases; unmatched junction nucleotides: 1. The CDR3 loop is CASSQVLAGDTGELFF. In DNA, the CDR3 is TGTGCCAGCAGCCAAGTACTAGCGGGAGACACCGGGGAGCTGTTTTTT.

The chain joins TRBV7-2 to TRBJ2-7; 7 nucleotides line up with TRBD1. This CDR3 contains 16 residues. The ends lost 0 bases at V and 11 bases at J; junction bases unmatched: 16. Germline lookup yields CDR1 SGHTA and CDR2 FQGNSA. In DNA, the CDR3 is TGTGCCAGCAGCTTAGCCCATCCCCCCGGGACAGAGGGAGAGTACTTC. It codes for CASSLAHPPGTEGEYF.

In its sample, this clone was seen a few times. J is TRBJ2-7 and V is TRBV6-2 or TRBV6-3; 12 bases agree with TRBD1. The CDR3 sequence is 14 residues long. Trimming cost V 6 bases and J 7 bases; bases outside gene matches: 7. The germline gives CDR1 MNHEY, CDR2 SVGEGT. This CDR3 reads CASSSGTGGGEQYF. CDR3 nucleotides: TGTGCCAGCAGCTCCGGGACAGGGGGCGGTGAGCAGTACTTC.

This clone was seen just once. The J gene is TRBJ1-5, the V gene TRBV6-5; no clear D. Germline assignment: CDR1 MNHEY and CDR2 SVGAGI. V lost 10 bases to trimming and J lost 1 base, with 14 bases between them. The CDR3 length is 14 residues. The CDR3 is CATLLVVSNQPQHF. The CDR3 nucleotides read TGTGCCACCCTACTTGTTGTGAGCAATCAGCCCCAGCATTTT.

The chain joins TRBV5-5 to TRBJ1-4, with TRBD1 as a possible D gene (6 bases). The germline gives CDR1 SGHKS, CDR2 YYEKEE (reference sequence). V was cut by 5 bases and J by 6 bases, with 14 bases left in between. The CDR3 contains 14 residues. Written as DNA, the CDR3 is TGTGCCAGCAGTACAGGGTTCGTTGATGAAAAACTGTTTTTT. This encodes CASSTGFVDEKLFF.

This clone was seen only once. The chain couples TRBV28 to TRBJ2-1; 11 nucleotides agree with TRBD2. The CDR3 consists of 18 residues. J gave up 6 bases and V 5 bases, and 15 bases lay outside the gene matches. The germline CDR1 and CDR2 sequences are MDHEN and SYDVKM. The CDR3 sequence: CASSPVAGGPFEGNEQFF. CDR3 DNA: TGTGCCAGCAGTCCGGTAGCGGGAGGGCCCTTCGAAGGCAATGAGCAGTTCTTC.